This T cell receptor (beta chain) was captured by sequencing in a study of early T cells in non-severe SARS-CoV-2 infection. Germline assignment: CDR1 DFQATT and CDR2 SNEGSKA (reference sequence). This CDR3 comprises 15 residues. V gave up 1 base and J gave up 4 bases; unmatched junction bases: 8. From the 5' RACE reads, TCRdb called clonotypes with MiXCR, one entry per CDR3 protein. The sample includes about 70,000 distinct CDR3 sequences, around 15% of them seen just once. This sequence originates from an adult who was a healthcare worker with PCR-confirmed SARS-CoV-2 infection or an uninfected control (not recorded which). The rearrangement uses TRBV20-1 and TRBJ2-5, with 8 bases identical to TRBD2. Here the sequenced sample was whole blood, taken at baseline. CDR3 protein: CSARGQAGVRETQYF. The CDR3 region has the DNA TGCAGTGCTAGAGGGCAAGCGGGAGTTCGAGAGACCCAGTACTTC.